These 19 T cell receptor beta chains were sequenced from one sample in a study of shared clonotypes between healthy human individuals. Assay used: immunoSEQ multiplex PCR; TCRdb lists only in-frame clones, some missing. This table holds around 650,000 clones, approximately 96% found once. Only CD45RO-negative cells positively selected for CCR7 counted as naive CD8 cells, so terminally differentiated effector memory CD45RA+ cells were excluded. The sequenced sample consisted of naive CD8+ T cells sorted from blood. The receptors here all came from a woman younger than 45 in good health.

This rearrangement joins TRBV2 to TRBJ2-7; 7 bases line up with TRBD1. Germline loops: CDR1 SNHLY, CDR2 FYNNEI. The CDR3 spans 14 residues. Losses at the gene ends were 11 bases for V and 3 bases for J; bases not matched to a gene: 13. CDR3 in amino acids: CACYDRELFYEQYF. The CDR3 bases are TGTGCCTGCTACGACAGGGAATTATTCTACGAGCAGTACTTC. The entire variable domain, with the rest obtained from reference TRBV2 and TRBJ2-7, is as follows: EPEVTQTPSHQVTQMGQEVILRCVPISNHLYFYWYRQILGQKVEFLVSFYNNEISEKSEIFDDQFSVERPDGSNFTLKIRSTKLEDSAMYFCACYDRELFYEQYFGPGTRLTVT.

This chain links TRBV2 with TRBJ2-1, with 8 positions matching TRBD2. Germline V gene lookup returns CDR1 SNHLY and CDR2 FYNNEI. This CDR3 contains 16 residues. The V and J ends lost 8 bases and 2 bases, in that order; junction bases with no gene match: 11. The CDR3 nucleotides read TGTGCCAGCTCGGCTAGCGGGTTTATGGCCTACAATGAGCAGTTCTTC. Its protein is CASSASGFMAYNEQFF.

Comments on this clone: The same CDR3 also results from other DNA sequences found in this sample. The chain carries TRBV6-5 and TRBJ1-1; a weak D match, TRBD1 (5 bases). CDR1 and CDR2 (germline): MNHEY, SVGAGI. The CDR3 loop spans 11 amino acids. Trimming stripped 3 bases from V and 8 bases from J, with 7 bases between. CDR3 in amino acids: CASSYGGEAFF. The DNA for the CDR3 is TGTGCCAGCAGTTATGGGGGGGAAGCTTTCTTT.

The V call is TRBV5-1, the J call TRBJ2-4, with a tentative D call TRBD2 (5 bases). The V and J ends lost 0 bases and 1 base respectively, with 11 bases between them. The CDR3 spans 16 residues. Germline values: CDR1 SGHRS, CDR2 YFSETQ. Here the CDR3 reads CASSLGGIGAKNIQYF. DNA of the CDR3: TGCGCCAGCAGCTTGGGAGGGATTGGGGCCAAAAACATTCAGTACTTC.

This sequence joins TRBV27 and TRBJ1-1, with 9 bases lining up with TRBD1. The V gene's germline CDR1 is MNHEY and CDR2 SMNVEV (reference sequence). J gave up 2 bases and V 7 bases, and 5 bases lay outside the gene matches. The CDR3 loop spans 14 amino acids. CDR3 nucleotide sequence: TGTGCCAGCACCCGGACAGGGGCTAACACTGAAGCTTTCTTT. It specifies CASTRTGANTEAFF.

The chain uses TRBV7-8 and TRBJ2-7, with D unresolved. The CDR3 covers 13 residues. V gave up 5 bases and J gave up 4 bases, with 12 bases separating them. Per the germline V gene, CDR1 is SGHVS and CDR2 is FQNEAQ. This CDR3 is CASSTRGKYEQYF. The CDR3 nucleotides are TGTGCCAGCAGCACTCGTGGAAAGTACGAGCAGTACTTC. Using reference TRBV7-8 and TRBJ2-7 for the parts outside the CDR3, the full variable domain is GAGVSQSPRYKVAKRGQDVALRCDPISGHVSLFWYQQALGQGPEFLTYFQNEAQLDKSGLPSDRFFAERPEGSVSTLKIQRTQQEDSAVYLCASSTRGKYEQYFGPGTRLTVT.

V gene TRBV29-1 combines with J gene TRBJ2-7; no firm D call. V lost 2 bases and J lost 2, with 7 bases in between. The V gene's germline CDR1 is SQVTM and CDR2 ANQGSEA. The CDR3 contains 12 residues. CDR3 protein: CSVEWAPYEQYF. CDR3 in DNA: TGCAGCGTTGAATGGGCCCCCTACGAGCAGTACTTC.

The chain links TRBV4-1 to TRBJ1-2; weak D call: TRBD1 (5 bases). This CDR3 has 17 residues. Germline CDR1 reads MGHRA; CDR2 reads YSYEKL. Trimming cost V 0 bases and J 4 bases, with 18 bases left between them. CDR3 sequence (DNA): TGCGCCAGCAGCCAAGATCGAGAGGGGACCGGGGCCTATGGCTACACCTTC. It translates to CASSQDREGTGAYGYTF.

The chain recombines TRBV4-2 with TRBJ2-3; maybe TRBD2 (5 bases). V was shortened by 0 bases and J by 6 bases, with 13 bases between the two germline ends. This CDR3 has 15 amino acids. Germline V gene lookup returns CDR1 LGHNA and CDR2 YNFKEQ. The CDR3: CASSQDRTSPDTQYF. The CDR3 bases are TGTGCCAGCAGCCAAGATCGGACTTCCCCGGATACGCAGTATTTT.

The V gene is TRBV28, the J gene TRBJ2-1; tentatively, D is TRBD2 (6 bases). CDR1 MDHEN and CDR2 SYDVKM come from the germline V gene. The length of the CDR3 is 15 residues. V dropped 7 bases and J dropped 5 bases, with 18 bases sitting between them. The CDR3 loop is CASTTDSGPNNEQFF. The CDR3 DNA is TGTGCCAGCACCACCGATAGCGGACCCAACAATGAGCAGTTCTTC.

The CDR3 DNA follows: TGCGCCAGTACTTTCTCGACAGGGGGGAACACTGAAGCTTTCTTT. Amino acids: CASTFSTGGNTEAFF. This chain links TRBV4-1 with TRBJ1-1; TRBD1 matches at 9 bases. The CDR3 runs to 15 residues. Germline V gives CDR1 MGHRA, CDR2 YSYEKL. V shed 9 bases and J 1 base; nucleotides not matched to a gene: 9.

The chain links TRBV6-6 to TRBJ1-1; D may be TRBD1 (6 bases). V shed 4 bases and J shed 3 bases, with 12 bases lying between them. The CDR3 is made up of 14 amino acids. Germline V gene lookup returns CDR1 MNHNY and CDR2 SVGAGI (reference sequence). CDR3 DNA: TGTGCCAGCAGTTTCAGGGGTTCGGACACTGAAGCTTTCTTT. As protein: CASSFRGSDTEAFF.

The genes are TRBV6-5 and TRBJ2-1; D ambiguous. The germline CDR1 and CDR2 sequences are MNHEY and SVGAGI. This CDR3 is built from 14 residues. Trimming removed 0 bases from V and 4 bases from J, with 7 bases in between. The CDR3 region is CASSYSARYNEQFF. CDR3 nucleotides: TGTGCCAGCAGTTACTCGGCGAGATACAATGAGCAGTTCTTC.

This sequence joins TRBV5-6 and TRBJ2-1; D is unclear. From germline, CDR1 is SGHDT and CDR2 YYEEEE. This CDR3 region has 15 residues. Trimming cost V 0 bases and J 7 bases, with 14 bases left between them. CDR3 nucleotide sequence: TGTGCCAGCAGCTTGGAAGGAGTTTGGTTTAATGAGCAGTTCTTC. The encoded protein is CASSLEGVWFNEQFF.

This clone came up once. Other DNA sequences in this sample translate to the same CDR3. The rearrangement joins TRBV29-1 to TRBJ2-7, with TRBD2 matching 8 bases. Germline V lookup: CDR1 SQVTM, CDR2 ANQGSEA. The CDR3 consists of 12 residues. With 6 bases clipped from V and 3 bases from J, the junction kept 4 bases outside the gene matches. This chain's CDR3 is CSVASGSYEQYF. CDR3 DNA sequence: TGCAGCGTCGCGAGCGGGAGCTACGAGCAGTACTTC.

The V call is TRBV2, the J call TRBJ2-1, with 9 positions matching TRBD1. The CDR3 covers 14 residues. CDR1 and CDR2 (germline): SNHLY, FYNNEI. V lost 4 bases, J lost 7 bases, and 5 bases stayed unmatched. CDR3 in DNA: TGTGCCAGCAGTGCACGACAGGGGGGGAATGAGCAGTTCTTC. This sequence encodes CASSARQGGNEQFF.

The chain couples TRBV5-5 to TRBJ1-2, with a possible D match to TRBD1 (5 bases). Trimming shortened V by 2 bases and J by 7 bases, and 21 bases separated the two germline ends. The germline V gene has CDR1 SGHKS and CDR2 YYEKEE (reference sequence). The CDR3 spans 16 residues. CDR3 amino acids: CASSFSYGHPWSGYTF. The DNA for the CDR3 is TGTGCCAGCAGCTTTTCGTACGGACACCCCTGGAGTGGCTACACCTTC.

The chain recombines TRBV27 with TRBJ1-2; D might be TRBD1 (5 bases). This CDR3 has 14 amino acids. Germline assignment: CDR1 MNHEY and CDR2 SMNVEV (reference sequence). Trimming stripped 7 bases from V and 2 bases from J, with 14 bases between. The CDR3 sequence: CASTTGGGNYGYTF. The CDR3 bases are TGTGCCAGCACTACGGGGGGAGGGAACTATGGCTACACCTTC.

J is TRBJ1-1 and V is TRBV28, with TRBD1 matching 8 bases. The germline V gene encodes CDR1 MDHEN and CDR2 SYDVKM. The CDR3 runs to 14 residues. J was trimmed by 5 bases and V by 6 bases; bases with no gene match: 8. As DNA, the CDR3 is TGTGCCAGCAGGAACAGGGGGGAGGGGACTGAAGCTTTCTTT. Translated, it gives CASRNRGEGTEAFF.